This entry is about one T cell receptor beta chain. These data belong to a study of blood T cell repertoires in COVID-19. Turning to the study itself: Whether acute or convalescent, the COVID-19 samples came from the United States, Italy and Spain. Sources were T cells, B-cell-depleted T cells, or PBMCs; the material itself was cDNA or gDNA.

The CDR3 spans 18 residues. The junction had 14 bases not matched to a gene; V was cut back by 0 bases and J by 5 bases. CDR1 is WNHNN and CDR2 is SYGVQD in the germline V gene (reference sequence). In the authors' methods: Cell counts per sample came from amplifying reference gene primers. TCRdb's table, derived via immunoSEQ multiplex PCR, lists solely in-frame clones and lacks some. Clonal size and the V and J genes are those of that table, whereas D and trimming came from the DNA. The repertoire holds under 200,000 clones, more than 65% seen once, with approximately 2.4% in the top ten. The gene calls are TRBV10-1 and TRBJ2-5; 8 bases match TRBD1. Sequenced: peripheral blood. The sequence derives from a human donor with acute or convalescent COVID-19. The donor label of this sample is uncertain. The CDR3 loop is CASSESSRTGLQPETQYF. For the CDR3, the DNA is TGCGCCAGCAGTGAGTCCTCGAGGACAGGGCTCCAACCTGAGACCCAGTACTTC.